This T cell receptor (beta chain) comes out of a study of memory CD4+ T cells and cytomegalovirus serostatus. Study-wide points: Each of 55 to 80 CMV-associated TCRbeta sequences occurred in one to five individuals. Median bootstrapped AUC for CMV status was about 0.95 originally, 0.85 to 0.92 US-trained.

Single viable CD3+CD4+CD8-CD45RO+ cells were sorted as the memory CD4+ T cells. Assay: immunoSEQ multiplex PCR; the TCRdb copy retains only in-frame clones and omits some. The sample yields around 99,000 clones, 75% to 90% seen once. From germline, CDR1 is MDHEN and CDR2 SYDVKM. This CDR3 spans 12 amino acids. Trimming stripped 6 bases from V and 5 bases from J, with 10 bases between. A note on this clone: The antigen remains unidentified.

The sample consisted of memory CD4+ T cells from blood. The TCR originated in an adult in good health and CMV-seropositive. The chain carries TRBV28 and TRBJ1-2; possibly TRBD1 for D (6 bases). The CDR3 DNA is TGTGCCAGCAGCAGGGGAGGGTATGGCTACACCTTC. It is translated as CASSRGGYGYTF.